A single sample is the source of the 9 T cell receptor beta chains below, sequenced in a study of blood T cell repertoires in COVID-19. The repertoire was sequenced with immunoSEQ multiplex PCR; TCRdb's copy has only in-frame clones and lacks some. This table holds 200,000 to 250,000 clones, approximately 91% found once. The sequenced sample was peripheral blood. These receptors were obtained from a woman between 40 and 50 years old with acute or convalescent COVID-19.

J is TRBJ1-2 and V is TRBV2, with D possibly TRBD1 on 6 matching bases. Germline V gene lookup returns CDR1 SNHLY and CDR2 FYNNEI. CDR3 size: 14 residues. Trimming left V 5 bases short and J 6 bases short, with 16 bases between. CDR3 region: CASSKPGARDGYTF. The CDR3, as DNA: TGTGCCAGCAGTAAACCAGGGGCCAGGGATGGCTACACCTTC.

The rearrangement links TRBV28 to TRBJ1-5; 7 nucleotides agree with TRBD1. CDR1 MDHEN and CDR2 SYDVKM come from the germline V gene. CDR3 length: 13 amino acids. The V and J ends lost 6 bases and 9 bases, in that order; junction bases with no gene match: 8. CDR3 sequence: CASSTTGILPQHF. As DNA, the CDR3 is TGTGCCAGCAGCACGACAGGGATCCTGCCCCAGCATTTT.

The chain recombines TRBV2 with TRBJ1-1, with D possibly being TRBD1 (6 bases). CDR1 is SNHLY, CDR2 FYNNEI, per germline. Trimming removed 4 bases at V and 4 bases at J, with 13 bases between. The CDR3 contains 14 residues. The CDR3 spells CASSGQGSSTEAFF. CDR3 nucleotide sequence: TGTGCCAGCAGTGGGCAGGGGAGCAGCACTGAAGCTTTCTTT.

V is TRBV4-2 and J is TRBJ1-6; D is ambiguous. Germline values: CDR1 LGHNA, CDR2 YNFKEQ. The CDR3 has 20 residues. Trimming shortened V by 1 base and J by 0 bases, and 19 bases separated the two germline ends. The CDR3 sequence: CASSQVYPPPPGSYNSPLHF. The CDR3 region has the DNA TGTGCCAGCAGCCAAGTTTACCCGCCCCCCCCCGGCTCCTATAATTCACCCCTCCACTTT.

This clone was detected once. The chain uses TRBV6-5 and TRBJ1-1, with 8 nucleotides matching TRBD1. Germline CDR1 is MNHEY and CDR2 is SVGAGI. V lost 6 bases and J lost 5; bases outside the gene matches: 8. This CDR3 contains 14 residues. This chain's CDR3 is CASRAGGERTEAFF. CDR3 bases: TGTGCCAGCAGAGCAGGGGGCGAGCGGACTGAAGCTTTCTTT.

This chain connects TRBV2 to TRBJ1-3, with 9 positions matching TRBD1. V lost 8 bases, J lost 3 bases, and 5 bases stayed unmatched. The CDR3 totals 14 residues. Germline V lookup: CDR1 SNHLY, CDR2 FYNNEI. The CDR3 DNA sequence: TGTGCCAGCGGGGGACAGGGCTTTGGAAACACCATATATTTT. Translating it yields CASGGQGFGNTIYF.

This CDR3 is CASSLRQGATDTQYF. CDR3 nucleotides: TGTGCCAGCAGCTTGAGACAGGGGGCCACAGATACGCAGTATTTT. The rearrangement links TRBV5-6 to TRBJ2-3, with 10 nucleotides matching TRBD1. The CDR3 totals 15 residues. J was trimmed by 2 bases and V by 1 base; bases with no gene match: 1. Germline V gene data show CDR1 as SGHDT and CDR2 as YYEEEE.

The chain carries TRBV21-1 and TRBJ2-7; the listed D gene, TRBD2, was not tested against the DNA. TRBV21-1 is a known pseudogene. The CDR3 length is 15 residues. The CDR3 DNA is TGTGCCAGCAGCAAAGCGGACTACCACGGCTACGAGCAGTACGTC. Encoded protein: CASSKADYHGYEQYV.

This chain joins TRBV9 and TRBJ1-6; D is undetermined. CDR3 length: 12 residues. CDR1 is SGDLS and CDR2 is YYNGEE in the germline V gene. Trimming shortened V by 6 bases and J by 10 bases, and 11 bases separated the two germline ends. CDR3 loop: CASNNAGSPLHF. Written as DNA, the CDR3 is TGTGCCAGCAACAATGCTGGCTCACCCCTCCACTTT.